This T cell receptor beta chain was sequenced during a study of T cells in Graves' hyperthyroidism and ophthalmopathy. Study-wide results and limits: Through a model of 13 V-J features, ophthalmopathy was separated from stable hyperthyroidism.

This CDR3 comprises 18 residues. Germline V CDR1 and CDR2: SGHTA, FQGNSA. Trimming took 4 bases from V and 7 from J; bases not matched to a gene: 17. This clonotype came up many times. Its specificity is unknown. Amplification targeted TCR beta CDR3 regions from RNA transcripts. An initial round of RT-PCR targeting the TCR CDR3 relied on the HTBI primer set. In TCRdb, the multiplex PCR reads were re-called with MiXCR into one record per CDR3 protein. The table lists 500,000 to 600,000 distinct CDR3 sequences, roughly 21% of them singletons. The sequence was collected from a man aged 35 to 55 with Graves' ophthalmopathy. The source material was blood. V usage is TRBV7-2 and J usage is TRBJ2-1; 9 bases align to TRBD2. For the CDR3, the DNA is TGTGCCAGCAGCTCAGCGGGGGGAGGGAGTCGTTTTACGAATGAGCAGTTCTTC. Translating gives CASSSAGGGSRFTNEQFF.